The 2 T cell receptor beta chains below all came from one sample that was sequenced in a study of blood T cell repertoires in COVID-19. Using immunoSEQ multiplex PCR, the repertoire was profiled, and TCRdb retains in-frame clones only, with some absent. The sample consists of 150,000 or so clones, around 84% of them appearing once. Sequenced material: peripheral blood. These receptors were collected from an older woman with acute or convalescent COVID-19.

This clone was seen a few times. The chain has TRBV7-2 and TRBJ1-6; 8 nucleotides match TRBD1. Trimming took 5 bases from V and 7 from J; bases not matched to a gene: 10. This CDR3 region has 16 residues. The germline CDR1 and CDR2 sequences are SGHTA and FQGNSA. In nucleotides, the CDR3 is TGTGCCAGCAGCCGGAACCAGGGGGCGAGGAATTCACCCCTCCACTTT. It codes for CASSRNQGARNSPLHF. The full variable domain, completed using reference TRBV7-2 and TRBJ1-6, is GAGVSQSPSNKVTEKGKDVELRCDPISGHTALYWYRQSLGQGLEFLIYFQGNSAPDKSGLPSDRFSAERTGGSVSTLTIQRTQQEDSAVYLCASSRNQGARNSPLHFGNGTRLTVT.

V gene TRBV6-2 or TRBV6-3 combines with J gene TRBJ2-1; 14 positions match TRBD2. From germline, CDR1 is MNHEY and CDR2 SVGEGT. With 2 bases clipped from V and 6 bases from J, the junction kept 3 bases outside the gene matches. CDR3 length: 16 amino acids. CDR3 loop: CASSYRGLAGGNEQFF. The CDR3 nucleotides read TGTGCCAGCAGTTACCGCGGACTAGCGGGGGGCAATGAGCAGTTCTTC.